A selection of T cell receptor beta chains follows, all from one sample in a study of blood T cells in healthy people across ages. TCRdb called the 5' RACE reads again in MiXCR, with one record for every CDR3 protein. Found here are hundreds of thousands of distinct CDR3 sequences, roughly 60% of them singletons; the top ten hold roughly 22%. The sample was blood. These receptors all stem from a man aged 25 to 40 in good health. Both conserved end residues are trimmed from each CDR3. Each record gives: V gene, J gene, CDR3 protein.

TRBV29-1,TRBJ2-3,SVEASGTDTQY
TRBV3-1,.,ASSRRQGISHEQY
TRBV11-3,TRBJ2-1,ASSLEGSWVEQF
TRBV12-3/TRBV12-4,TRBJ2-1,ASSLIDEQF
TRBV4-1,TRBJ2-5,ASSRLDRYQETQY
TRBV5-1,TRBJ1-5,ASSSDGSSNQPQH
TRBV29-1,TRBJ2-3,SVGGPGTSTDTQY
TRBV3-1,TRBJ1-4,ASSQDHRPGGKLF
TRBV28,TRBJ2-1,ASTLASSGRNEQF
TRBV10-3,TRBJ2-7,AISDPKTGVGGTYEQY